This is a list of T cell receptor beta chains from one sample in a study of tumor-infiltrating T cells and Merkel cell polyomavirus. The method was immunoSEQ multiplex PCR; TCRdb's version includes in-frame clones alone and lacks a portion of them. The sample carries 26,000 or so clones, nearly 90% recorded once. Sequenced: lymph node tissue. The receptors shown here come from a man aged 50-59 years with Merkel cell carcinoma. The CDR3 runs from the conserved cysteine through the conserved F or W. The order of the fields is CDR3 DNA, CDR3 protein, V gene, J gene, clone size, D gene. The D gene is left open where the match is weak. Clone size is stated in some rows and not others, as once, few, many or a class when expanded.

CDR3 DNA: TGTGCCAGCAGCCCCGGACTAGATGGCACCGGGGAGCTGTTTTTT; CDR3 protein: CASSPGLDGTGELFF; V gene: TRBV7-3; J gene: TRBJ2-2; clone size: .; D gene: TRBD2
CDR3 DNA: TGTGCCAGCAGTCCTGGTTGGGGACAGGGGGAGGAGACCCAGTACTTC; CDR3 protein: CASSPGWGQGEETQYF; V gene: TRBV27; J gene: TRBJ2-5; clone size: .; D gene: TRBD1
CDR3 DNA: TGTGCCAGCAGTTCTCTAGCGCCTGGGGTAAATGAGCAGTTCTTC; CDR3 protein: CASSSLAPGVNEQFF; V gene: TRBV28; J gene: TRBJ2-1; clone size: once; D gene: .
CDR3 DNA: TGCGCCAGCAGCCAAGATCAGACGACTGGCAGGGTAGGATCCGGTGGCTACACCTTC; CDR3 protein: CASSQDQTTGRVGSGGYTF; V gene: TRBV4-1; J gene: TRBJ1-2; clone size: .; D gene: .
CDR3 DNA: TGTGCCAGCAGGGGACAGGGAGATAGCAATCAGCCCCAGCATTTT; CDR3 protein: CASRGQGDSNQPQHF; V gene: TRBV2; J gene: TRBJ1-5; clone size: .; D gene: TRBD1
CDR3 DNA: TGTGCCAGCAGCCCTTTCCCTCGGACAGATTATAATTCACCCCTCCACTTT; CDR3 protein: CASSPFPRTDYNSPLHF; V gene: TRBV12-1; J gene: TRBJ1-6; clone size: .; D gene: .
CDR3 DNA: TGTGCTAGTGGTTTGGTACTCGTATTCGCGAAAGAAGGGGGCAATCAGCCCCAGCATTTT; CDR3 protein: CASGLVLVFAKEGGNQPQHF; V gene: TRBV12-5; J gene: TRBJ1-5; clone size: .; D gene: .
CDR3 DNA: TGTGCCAGCAGCCCGGGACAGGGTGGAGCTTTCTTT; CDR3 protein: CASSPGQGGAFF; V gene: TRBV7-3; J gene: TRBJ1-1; clone size: .; D gene: TRBD1
CDR3 DNA: TGTGCCAGCAGCTTAAGGGGGGGCGACTATGGCTACACCTTC; CDR3 protein: CASSLRGGDYGYTF; V gene: TRBV7-8; J gene: TRBJ1-2; clone size: .; D gene: .
CDR3 DNA: TGTGCCAGCAGCGTCTCAGTCCCGGGACTAGCACTTAATGAGCAGTTCTTC; CDR3 protein: CASSVSVPGLALNEQFF; V gene: TRBV9; J gene: TRBJ2-1; clone size: .; D gene: TRBD2
CDR3 DNA: TGTGCCTGGAGTGGACTAGCGGGAATCAATGAGCAGTTCTTC; CDR3 protein: CAWSGLAGINEQFF; V gene: TRBV30; J gene: TRBJ2-1; clone size: few; D gene: TRBD2
CDR3 DNA: TGCGCCAGCAGCCCGGGACAGACTAACTATGGCTACACCTTC; CDR3 protein: CASSPGQTNYGYTF; V gene: TRBV4-3; J gene: TRBJ1-2; clone size: few; D gene: TRBD1
CDR3 DNA: TGTGCCAGCAGTTTAAGACAGGGGATTCAGCCCCAGCATTTT; CDR3 protein: CASSLRQGIQPQHF; V gene: TRBV27; J gene: TRBJ1-5; clone size: .; D gene: TRBD1
CDR3 DNA: TGTGCCAGCAGTAAAAAGGGACTAGCGGGATTCAATGAGCAGTTCTTC; CDR3 protein: CASSKKGLAGFNEQFF; V gene: TRBV28; J gene: TRBJ2-1; clone size: .; D gene: TRBD2
CDR3 DNA: TGTGCCAGCAGTTTGGACTCCGCTTATAATTCACCCCTCCACTTT; CDR3 protein: CASSLDSAYNSPLHF; V gene: TRBV28; J gene: TRBJ1-6; clone size: .; D gene: .
CDR3 DNA: TGTGCCAGCAGTGGAGGGGGCTCGGGCAATCAGCCCCAGCATTTT; CDR3 protein: CASSGGGSGNQPQHF; V gene: TRBV27; J gene: TRBJ1-5; clone size: .; D gene: TRBD1
CDR3 DNA: TGTGCCAGCAGCGTAGGGGTCTCTAGCGGGAGGATCACCGGGGAGCTGTTTTTT; CDR3 protein: CASSVGVSSGRITGELFF; V gene: TRBV9; J gene: TRBJ2-2; clone size: once; D gene: TRBD2
CDR3 DNA: TGTGCCAGCAGTCCCGGGACAGCCTATGGCTACACCTTC; CDR3 protein: CASSPGTAYGYTF; V gene: TRBV7-9; J gene: TRBJ1-2; clone size: .; D gene: TRBD1
CDR3 DNA: TGTGCCAGCAGCCACGAGGACAGCCAGTACACCGGGGAGCTGTTTTTT; CDR3 protein: CASSHEDSQYTGELFF; V gene: TRBV4-2; J gene: TRBJ2-2; clone size: .; D gene: .
CDR3 DNA: TGTGCCAGCAGTTTAATGAGACAGGGAAAATACAATGAGCAGTTCTTC; CDR3 protein: CASSLMRQGKYNEQFF; V gene: TRBV28; J gene: TRBJ2-1; clone size: .; D gene: TRBD1
CDR3 DNA: TGTGCCAGCAGCCTCCAGGCTAGCGGGGGATTGGCAGATACGCAGTATTTT; CDR3 protein: CASSLQASGGLADTQYF; V gene: TRBV7-6; J gene: TRBJ2-3; clone size: .; D gene: TRBD2
CDR3 DNA: TGCGCCAGCAGCTTGGGACAGTATAATTCACCCCTCCACTTT; CDR3 protein: CASSLGQYNSPLHF; V gene: TRBV5-1; J gene: TRBJ1-6; clone size: .; D gene: .
CDR3 DNA: TGTGCCATCAGTGGACTAGGACAGGGACCAGATACGCAGTATTTT; CDR3 protein: CAISGLGQGPDTQYF; V gene: TRBV10-3; J gene: TRBJ2-3; clone size: once; D gene: TRBD1
CDR3 DNA: TGTGCCTGGAGTGTACTAGCGGGAGCCAATGAGCAGTTCTTC; CDR3 protein: CAWSVLAGANEQFF; V gene: TRBV30; J gene: TRBJ2-1; clone size: .; D gene: TRBD2
CDR3 DNA: TGTGCCAGCAGTGGGGAGGAATTCTACGAGCAGTACTTC; CDR3 protein: CASSGEEFYEQYF; V gene: TRBV28; J gene: TRBJ2-7; clone size: once; D gene: .
CDR3 DNA: TGTGCCAGTAGTATTGGAGGGGGCAGTAACACTGAAGCTTTCTTT; CDR3 protein: CASSIGGGSNTEAFF; V gene: TRBV19; J gene: TRBJ1-1; clone size: .; D gene: TRBD1
CDR3 DNA: TGTGCCATCAGTGATAGGTCAGGGGACTATGGCTACACCTTC; CDR3 protein: CAISDRSGDYGYTF; V gene: TRBV10-3; J gene: TRBJ1-2; clone size: .; D gene: .
CDR3 DNA: TGTGCCAGCGCCCGGGCGGGGAATGAAAAACTGTTTTTT; CDR3 protein: CASARAGNEKLFF; V gene: TRBV11-1; J gene: TRBJ1-4; clone size: .; D gene: .
CDR3 DNA: TGCAGCGTCGTAGGGACTAGCGTAAAAGGAGAGCAGTTCTTC; CDR3 protein: CSVVGTSVKGEQFF; V gene: TRBV29-1; J gene: TRBJ2-1; clone size: .; D gene: TRBD2
CDR3 DNA: TGTGCCAGCAGCTTAGAGGGCTCTGAGCAGTTCTTC; CDR3 protein: CASSLEGSEQFF; V gene: TRBV7-3; J gene: TRBJ2-1; clone size: .; D gene: .
CDR3 DNA: TGTGCCAGCAGCGCGGGAGGTCGTACCGGGGAGCTGTTTTTT; CDR3 protein: CASSAGGRTGELFF; V gene: TRBV9; J gene: TRBJ2-2; clone size: .; D gene: TRBD2
CDR3 DNA: TGTGCCAGCAGTTTCCTATCGGGACAGGGGAGGAACACTGAAGCTTTCTTT; CDR3 protein: CASSFLSGQGRNTEAFF; V gene: TRBV27; J gene: TRBJ1-1; clone size: .; D gene: TRBD1
CDR3 DNA: TGTGCCAGCAGCCCGAGAGGTATTTCCTCCTACGAGCAGTACTTC; CDR3 protein: CASSPRGISSYEQYF; V gene: TRBV11-2; J gene: TRBJ2-7; clone size: .; D gene: .
CDR3 DNA: TGTGCCAGCAGTGAACGAGTAACCCCTTACAATGAGCAGTTCTTC; CDR3 protein: CASSERVTPYNEQFF; V gene: TRBV2; J gene: TRBJ2-1; clone size: .; D gene: .
CDR3 DNA: TGTGCCAGTCCTCCGGGGGGGGCAAGGACTGAAGCTTTCTTT; CDR3 protein: CASPPGGARTEAFF; V gene: TRBV28; J gene: TRBJ1-1; clone size: .; D gene: .
CDR3 DNA: TGTGCCAGCAGTTTATCGGACAGTAATCAGCCCCAGCATTTT; CDR3 protein: CASSLSDSNQPQHF; V gene: TRBV28; J gene: TRBJ1-5; clone size: .; D gene: .
CDR3 DNA: TGTGCCAGCAGTTACTCGAAGACAAGCACAGATACGCAGTATTTT; CDR3 protein: CASSYSKTSTDTQYF; V gene: TRBV6-5; J gene: TRBJ2-3; clone size: .; D gene: .
CDR3 DNA: TGTGCCAGTGCTCATGGATCAGGTGGCTACACCTTC; CDR3 protein: CASAHGSGGYTF; V gene: TRBV19; J gene: TRBJ1-2; clone size: .; D gene: .
CDR3 DNA: TGTGCCAGCAGTCTGACTCATTCGAACACCGGGGAGCTGTTTTTT; CDR3 protein: CASSLTHSNTGELFF; V gene: TRBV6-5; J gene: TRBJ2-2; clone size: once; D gene: .
CDR3 DNA: TGTGCCAGCAGCCAAGCCGGGACTAGCGGGAGGGGGAATGAGCAGTTCTTC; CDR3 protein: CASSQAGTSGRGNEQFF; V gene: TRBV4-2; J gene: TRBJ2-1; clone size: .; D gene: TRBD2
CDR3 DNA: TGTGCCAGCAGCTTAAGCAGGGGGAACACTGAAGCTTTCTTT; CDR3 protein: CASSLSRGNTEAFF; V gene: TRBV7-2; J gene: TRBJ1-1; clone size: .; D gene: .
CDR3 DNA: TGTGCTATTACAGGGTATAGCAATCAGCCCCAGCATTTT; CDR3 protein: CAITGYSNQPQHF; V gene: TRBV7-7; J gene: TRBJ1-5; clone size: .; D gene: .
CDR3 DNA: TGTGCCAGCAGCCGGGACAGGGGGAATGAAAAACTGTTTTTT; CDR3 protein: CASSRDRGNEKLFF; V gene: TRBV7-2; J gene: TRBJ1-4; clone size: .; D gene: TRBD1
CDR3 DNA: TGTGCCAGCCGCGGCACCGGGGAGCTGTTTTTT; CDR3 protein: CASRGTGELFF; V gene: TRBV4-2; J gene: TRBJ2-2; clone size: .; D gene: .
CDR3 DNA: TGTGCCAGCAGCTTTCCAGCCCGCATGACAGGGTCCCAAGAGACCCAGTACTTC; CDR3 protein: CASSFPARMTGSQETQYF; V gene: TRBV11-2; J gene: TRBJ2-5; clone size: .; D gene: TRBD1
CDR3 DNA: TGTGCCAGCAGCGTAGAGTGGGGGGGCTATGGCTACACCTTC; CDR3 protein: CASSVEWGGYGYTF; V gene: TRBV9; J gene: TRBJ1-2; clone size: .; D gene: .
CDR3 DNA: TGCAGCGTTCTACTAGCGGGAGGCCAGGTGGAGCAGTTCTTC; CDR3 protein: CSVLLAGGQVEQFF; V gene: TRBV29-1; J gene: TRBJ2-1; clone size: .; D gene: TRBD2